This T cell receptor (beta chain) was sequenced during a study of blood T cell repertoires in COVID-19. Study context: PBMCs, B-cell-depleted T cells, or T cells were the source of the cDNA or gDNA that made up the material.

The germline V and J ends were trimmed by 3 bases and 1 base, with 13 bases remaining between them. The CDR3 length is 16 residues. The V gene's germline CDR1 is LGHDT and CDR2 YNNKEL (reference sequence). Adults between roughly 18 and 89 years of age took part from 20 to 25 US areas. Assay used: immunoSEQ multiplex PCR; TCRdb lists only in-frame clones, some missing. In the table there are about 400,000 clones, roughly 86% of which are singletons. The chain employs TRBV3-1 (or the pseudogene TRBV3-2) and TRBJ1-5; D may be TRBD1 (6 bases). The source of this sequence is a woman in her thirties or forties with acute COVID-19. Sample: PBMCs or T cells enriched from blood (not recorded which). The CDR3 loop is CASSHGGARSNQPQHF. CDR3 in DNA: TGTGCCAGCAGCCATGGGGGGGCTAGGAGCAATCAGCCCCAGCATTTT.